This T cell receptor beta chain was captured in a study of shared clonotypes between healthy human individuals (dated by TCRdb to 2018 to 2021). Broadly, across the study: The cohort included a few men and a couple of women between 18 and 49 years of age. To increase sequencing depth and limit assay-specific biases, different laboratories used diverse techniques to prepare libraries and sequence TCR repertoires. To estimate repertoire size and how much clonotype sharing occurs between individuals, the study deeply sequenced the blood TCR repertoires of several healthy adults. For each donor, three plates each were used for CD4 naive and CD4 memory, two plates were used for CD8 naive, and one plate was used for CD8 memory. Between about 0.9 and 8.9 billion PBMCs per donor were obtained by leukapheresis. What the research found in general, with its limitations: When a few donors were compared, the shared fraction of clonotypes was roughly 5% for naive CD4, less than 4% for naive CD8, 2.3% for memory CD4, and 0.3% to 0.5% for memory CD8. Estimated clonotype richness was generally larger for naive than for memory subsets. Clonotypes shared by all four sorted-subset donors showed higher generation probabilities than non-shared clonotypes. Pairwise subsampling led to the expectation that sequencing depth would affect the degree of clonotype sharing among donors. Sampling was restricted to blood, and TCR repertoires in tissues likely differ from the TCR repertoires found in blood. Even with the large sequencing depth, rarefaction of the sorted-subset datasets indicated that sequencing was incomplete. Because the study included a small number of donors, the genetic and exposure-history diversity represented was limited.

TCR CDR3 regions were amplified from genomic DNA by multiplex PCR using the deep immunoSEQ assay. For each cell subset, the extracted genomic DNA was distributed evenly across all wells of several immunoSEQ 96-well plates, and each plate served as one replicate. For sorted subsets, 150 to 250 ng genomic DNA, equal to 25,000 to 35,000 T cell genomes, was loaded into each replicate PCR. Purified libraries were measured with a Qubit 3.0 fluorometer, size-checked on a Bioanalyzer 2100, and measured again with the KAPA Library Quantification kit. A separate single-read 150-cycle Illumina NextSeq 550 flow cell was used to sequence each immunoSEQ 96-well plate. Concerning the study's data processing: Because the immunoSEQ output included only junctional sequences and no quality scores, the filtering could not be the same as the filtering used for full-length reads. To assign V/J genes and CDR3, sequences were annotated using PyIR, a Python wrapper for IgBLAST v1.9, with IMGT germline references. Reads with weak V/J assignments (E-value above 1e-6), missing CDR3, stop codons, out-of-frame junctions, or ambiguous translated residues were removed. A V3J clonotype was defined by an identical inferred V gene, J gene, and CDR3 amino acid sequence. Percentage overlap between repertoires was computed as shared unique clonotypes divided by the size of the smaller repertoire. RTK rarefaction, the Chao1 estimator, and Recon v2.1 estimates of unobserved clonotypes were used to assess repertoire richness. Generation probabilities for all TCRbeta clonotypes obtained by the gDNA method from several donors were computed using OLGA. Drawn from immuneACCESS, this table holds only the in-frame rearrangements with V and J called that TCRdb kept. Clones are partly lost; checked studies trace under half to an unresolved V gene and leave the rest unexplained. From that table come the V and J calls and clone size; the DNA was used to work out D and trimming. The sample profile shows about 960,000 clones; 70% to 85% of them were found once. The ten top clones hold about 1.5% of the sample.

With regard to this clone: Its cognate antigen has yet to be identified. Base qualities are not at hand, and no much larger clone is one base apart.

Healthy HIV-negative adults with no recently reported acute infections or vaccinations were included as donors. All donors were Caucasian adults living in Nashville, Tennessee, USA. CD4+ T cells were enriched through magnetic negative selection, after which naive cells were positively selected on CD45RA and the remaining negative fraction served as the memory subset. After blood collection by leukapheresis, PBMCs were isolated using Ficoll-Histopaque density gradient centrifugation and then cryopreserved in the vapor phase of liquid nitrogen. Purity and quantity of every magnetically sorted T cell population were checked by analytical flow cytometry. Each sorted fraction had its genomic DNA isolated and then quantified by UV absorbance on a Nanodrop 2000c. At the junction V is shortened by 7 bases and J by 4 bases, with 13 bases in between. As encoded in the germline V gene, CDR1 is KGHSY while CDR2 is FQNENV. The CDR3 runs 13 amino acids, cysteine and phenylalanine included. The CDR3 DNA has 39 bases and is translated from base 1.

Sequencing was done on a sample of memory CD4+ T cells sorted from blood. The cell subset or site label here, explained by the study, means: CD45RA-negative fraction. Rearrangement joined TRBV16 to TRBJ1-2, and the D gene may be TRBD1, 5 bases matching. The source of this sequence is a young man in good health. CDR3 loop: CASNSGRAYGYTF. The DNA is as follows: TGTGCCAGCAACTCAGGCAGGGCCTATGGCTACACCTTC.